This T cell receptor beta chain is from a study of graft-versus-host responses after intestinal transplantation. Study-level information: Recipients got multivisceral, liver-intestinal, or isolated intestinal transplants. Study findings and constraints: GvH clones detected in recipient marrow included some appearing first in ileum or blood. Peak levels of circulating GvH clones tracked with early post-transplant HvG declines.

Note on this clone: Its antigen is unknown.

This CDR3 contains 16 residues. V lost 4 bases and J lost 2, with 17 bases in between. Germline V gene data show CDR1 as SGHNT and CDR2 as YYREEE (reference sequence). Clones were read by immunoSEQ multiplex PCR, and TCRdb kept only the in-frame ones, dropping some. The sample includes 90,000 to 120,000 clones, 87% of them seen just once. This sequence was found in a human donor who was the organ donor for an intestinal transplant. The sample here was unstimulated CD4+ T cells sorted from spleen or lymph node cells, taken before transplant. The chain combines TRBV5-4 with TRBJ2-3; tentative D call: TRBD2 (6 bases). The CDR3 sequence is CASSMERGEDTDTQYF. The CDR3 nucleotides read TGTGCCAGCAGCATGGAGCGCGGGGAGGACACAGATACGCAGTATTTT. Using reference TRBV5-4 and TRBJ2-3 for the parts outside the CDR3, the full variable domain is ETGVTQSPTHLIKTRGQQVTLRCSSQSGHNTVSWYQQALGQGPQFIFQYYREEENGRGNFPPRFSGLQFPNYSSELNVNALELDDSALYLCASSMERGEDTDTQYFGPGTRLTVL.